This note documents a single T cell receptor beta chain sequence. This sample is part of a study of blood T cell repertoires in COVID-19. Study background: The study drew acute and convalescent COVID-19 samples from the United States, Italy and Spain.

Per the original methods: Researchers report that nucleated cell counts were estimated from reference gene primer amplification. TCRdb keeps only in-frame clones here, not all; method: immunoSEQ multiplex PCR. The V and J calls and clone size were taken over from that table, and D and trimming were inferred from the DNA. Counted here are about 250,000 clones, roughly 85% occurring once; the ten biggest clones make up approximately 3.8%. Participants spanned ages about 18 to 95 years and resided in roughly 22 US areas. Clinical histories supplied by participants themselves formed the basis of cohort assignment. Trimming cost V 3 bases and J 1 base; bases outside gene matches: 4. The CDR3 loop spans 15 amino acids. Germline V lookup: CDR1 SEHNR, CDR2 FQNEAQ (reference sequence).

J is TRBJ2-3 and V is TRBV7-9; 7 nucleotides match TRBD2. The material sequenced was PBMCs or T cells enriched from blood (not recorded which). The sequence was obtained from a woman in her 40s who had been exposed to COVID-19. The CDR3 protein is CASSFGAGGTDTQYF. The CDR3 DNA is TGTGCCAGCAGCTTCGGGGCGGGGGGCACAGATACGCAGTATTTT. Combining the CDR3 with reference TRBV7-9 and TRBJ2-3 gives the whole variable domain DTGVSQNPRHKITKRGQNVTFRCDPISEHNRLYWYRQTLGQGPEFLTYFQNEAQLEKSRLLSDRFSAERPKGSFSTLEIQRTEQGDSAMYLCASSFGAGGTDTQYFGPGTRLTVL.